This section outlines one T cell receptor beta chain sequence together with its context. This clonotype was counted many times. This receptor's antigen is unknown. No much larger clonotype is one base removed from it; base qualities were not supplied. The receptor library was made with RACE. Instrument used: NextSeq 500. During library preparation, unique molecular identifiers were attached to individual cDNA molecules so that TCRs could be counted quantitatively and reproducibly. Each blood RNA sample was used to sequence both TCR alpha and TCR beta chains. Per the authors' processing: The median number of TCRs per sample was 95,638, ranging from roughly 23,224 to 690,600. The Decombinator software suite was used to annotate the V, J and CDR3 of the TCR reads. For the PS versus PT1 abundance plots, all samples were subsampled to the same number of TCRs (28,000). TCRs were defined as expanded if absent before sensitization and observed at least eight times at the 2-week time point. Clones were called with MiXCR by TCRdb after fastp trimmed the public reads at Q25, and only in-frame beta chains were retained. Merged by CDR3 protein, the rows form single entries marked with the most common genes and DNA. These V and J calls derive from TCRdb rather than the authors' analysis. Present in this sample are roughly 380,000 distinct CDR3 sequences, around 5% of which were seen just once. Around 2.3% of the sample lies in the top ten.

These data originate in a study of human T cells and chemical hapten exposure (dated by TCRdb to about 2021). Concerning the study at large: For sensitization, 2% DPC in acetone was applied to a 2 cm by 2 cm area of upper inner arm skin. Roughly 30 alopecia patients provided blood for TCR sequencing at one to four time points (pre-sensitization, 2, 6 and 24 weeks). Libraries were pooled for sequencing, and variation in per-sample TCR yields was attributed mainly to small differences in library volumes within the pool. Weekly therapeutic DPC doses were additionally applied to the scalp of patients throughout the roughly 25-week study period. Patch testing was performed on the upper back with Finn chambers containing 0.01% DPC, and the patch tests were scored after 6 days according to International Contact Dermatitis Research Group standards. Most of the patients in the cohort were female, and the cohort covered alopecia areata with under or over 50% scalp involvement, alopecia totalis and alopecia universalis. The study tracked peripheral blood TCR repertoire changes in vivo during primary and secondary sensitization to the hapten diphenylcyclopropenone (DPC) in alopecia patients. Patient blood was sampled pre-sensitization (week 0) and at 2, 6 and about 24 weeks after DPC sensitization.

What the work shows at the level of the full study, not this receptor alone: Alopecia, a presumed autoimmune disease, was present in all patients, so the immune response of the patients might differ from that of healthy individuals. DPC sensitization did not change the number of TCRs with a frequency above 1 in 1000, and there was no evidence of changes in global repertoire structure. Expanded TCRs formed significantly more large CDR3 similarity clusters than pre-sensitization or healthy control sets, consistent with antigen-driven responses. Patch test score correlated positively with the number of PT1 expanded TCRs, reaching significance at thresholds 8, 16 and 32 but not at 4. After repeated subsampling, changes were observed in the strength of the expansion versus patch-test correlation and in the threshold at which the correlation became significant.

Trimming costs V 0 bases and J 4 bases, and their ends lie 10 bases apart. From the cysteine up to the phenylalanine, the CDR3 has a length of 15 residues. The kept DNA is CDR3 alone, 45 bases in frame from the first base. CDR1 and CDR2 were assigned from the germline V gene as SGHTA and FQGNSA. The time point label here, explained by the study, means: patch test 1, 2 weeks after DPC sensitization. The treatment or condition label on this specimen signifies: therapeutic diphenylcyclopropenone sensitization with weekly scalp DPC. Blood at each patch-test visit was drawn before the patch test was applied. Eligible patients were aged 18 to 70, diagnosed with alopecia, deemed suitable for DPC therapy, and excluded if pregnant. Unfractionated whole blood was collected in Tempus Blood RNA tubes, and total RNA was extracted from that blood.

The source material was whole blood, sampled in connection with sensitization to the hapten diphenylcyclopropenone (DPC). The sequence links TRBV7-2 to TRBJ2-1, with the D segment identity uncertain. The receptor was isolated from a woman in her 50s with alopecia areata. Some clones in this sample may be carry-over from other donors' samples. The bases read TGTGCCAGCAGCTTAGCCGTGACTGGTTACAATGAGCAGTTCTTC. It specifies CASSLAVTGYNEQFF. Extended through the reference TRBV7-2 and TRBJ2-1 proteins, this CDR3 yields the full variable domain: GAGVSQSPSNKVTEKGKDVELRCDPISGHTALYWYRQSLGQGLEFLIYFQGNSAPDKSGLPSDRFSAERTGGSVSTLTIQRTQQEDSAVYLCASSLAVTGYNEQFFGPGTRLTVL.